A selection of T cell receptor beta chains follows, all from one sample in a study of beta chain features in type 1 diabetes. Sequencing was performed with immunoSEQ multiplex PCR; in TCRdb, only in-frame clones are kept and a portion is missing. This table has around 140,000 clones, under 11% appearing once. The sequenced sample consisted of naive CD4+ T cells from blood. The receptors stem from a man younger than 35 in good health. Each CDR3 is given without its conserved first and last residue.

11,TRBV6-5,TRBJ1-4,ASRRTGNEKLF
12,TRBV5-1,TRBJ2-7,ASSRAEFGYEQY
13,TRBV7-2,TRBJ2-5,ASSPGGGKQETQY
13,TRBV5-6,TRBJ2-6,ASSRRGPGANVLT
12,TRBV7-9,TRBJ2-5,ASSLFAGQETQY
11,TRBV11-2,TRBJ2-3,ASSIQGTDTQY
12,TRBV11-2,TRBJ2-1,ASSSATGDNEQF
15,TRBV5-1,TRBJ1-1,ASSLPSGAGRGTEAF
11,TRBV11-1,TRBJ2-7,ASSLRGSYEQY
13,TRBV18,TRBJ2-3,ANARRGISTDTQY
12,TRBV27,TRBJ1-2,ASNSTGCNYGYT
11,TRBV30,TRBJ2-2,AWRRQNTGELF
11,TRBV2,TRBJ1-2,ASSVDSPYGYT
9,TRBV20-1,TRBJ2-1,SARLGGEQF
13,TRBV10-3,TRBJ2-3,AISPGTGRSDTQY
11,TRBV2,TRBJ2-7,ASKTGPLGEQY
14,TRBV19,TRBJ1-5,ASSIDLGQRRQPQH
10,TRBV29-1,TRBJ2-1,SGGLPINEQF
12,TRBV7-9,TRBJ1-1,ASSLEQANTEAF
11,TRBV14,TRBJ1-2,ASSQDRSYGYT
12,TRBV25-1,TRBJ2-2,ASSPPGGTGELF
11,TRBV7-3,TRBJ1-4,ASSPAGGEKLF
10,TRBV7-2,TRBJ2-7,ASSSKTDEQY
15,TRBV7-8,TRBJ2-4,ASSHRTWTTGKNIQY
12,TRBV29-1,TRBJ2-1,SLRTSGPYNEQF
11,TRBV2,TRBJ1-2,ASRGTGPYGYT
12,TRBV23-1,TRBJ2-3,ARKRPRVTDTQY
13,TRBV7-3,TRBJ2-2,ASSTGTVNTGELF
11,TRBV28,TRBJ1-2,ASGGQGNYGYT
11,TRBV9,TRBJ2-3,ASSGQGSDTQY
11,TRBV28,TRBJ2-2,ASSHTDTGELF
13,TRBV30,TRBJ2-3,AWSVGQPSTDTQY
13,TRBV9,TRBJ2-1,AGARTAYDDNEQF
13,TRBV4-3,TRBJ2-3,ASSYRDISTDTQY
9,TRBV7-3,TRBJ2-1,ASSLANEQF
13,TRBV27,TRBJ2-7,ASSRTGGNSYEQY
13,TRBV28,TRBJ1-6,ASRPTGSTASPLH
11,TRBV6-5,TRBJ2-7,ASRRTAGHEQY
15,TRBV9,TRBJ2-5,ASSVGWDRGRGETQY
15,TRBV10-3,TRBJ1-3,AISDQNRGRTGNTIY
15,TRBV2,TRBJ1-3,ASKGGQGLDSGNTIY
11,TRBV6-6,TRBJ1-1,ASSYEGNAEAF